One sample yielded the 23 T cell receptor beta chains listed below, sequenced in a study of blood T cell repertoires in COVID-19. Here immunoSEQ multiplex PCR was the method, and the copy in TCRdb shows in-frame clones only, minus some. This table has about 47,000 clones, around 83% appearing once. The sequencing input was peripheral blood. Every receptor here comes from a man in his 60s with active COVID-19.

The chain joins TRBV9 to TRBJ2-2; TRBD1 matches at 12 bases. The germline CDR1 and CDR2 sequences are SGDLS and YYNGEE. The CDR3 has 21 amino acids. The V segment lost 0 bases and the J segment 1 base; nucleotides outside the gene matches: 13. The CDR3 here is CASSVGKWGTGGIQNTGELFF. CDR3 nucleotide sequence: TGTGCCAGCAGCGTAGGGAAGTGGGGGACAGGGGGCATTCAGAACACCGGGGAGCTGTTTTTT.

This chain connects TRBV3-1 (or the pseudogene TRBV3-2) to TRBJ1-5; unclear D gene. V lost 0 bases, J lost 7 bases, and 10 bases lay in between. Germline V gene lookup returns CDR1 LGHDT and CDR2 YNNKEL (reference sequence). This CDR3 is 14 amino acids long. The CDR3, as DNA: TGTGCCAGCAGCCAAGATTGGAGCGGCCAGCCCCAGCATTTT. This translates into CASSQDWSGQPQHF.

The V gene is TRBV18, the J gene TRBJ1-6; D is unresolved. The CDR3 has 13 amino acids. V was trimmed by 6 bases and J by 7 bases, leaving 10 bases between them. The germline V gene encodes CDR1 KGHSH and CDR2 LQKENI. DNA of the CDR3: TGTGCCAGCTCCCCCGCGAGAAATTCACCCCTCCACTTT. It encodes CASSPARNSPLHF.

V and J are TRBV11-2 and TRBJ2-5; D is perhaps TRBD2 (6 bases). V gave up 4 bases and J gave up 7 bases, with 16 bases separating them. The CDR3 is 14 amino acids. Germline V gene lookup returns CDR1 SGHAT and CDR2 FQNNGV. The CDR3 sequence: CASSSGLEIGTQYF. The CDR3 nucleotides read TGTGCCAGCAGCTCGGGACTCGAGATTGGGACCCAGTACTTC.

CDR3 bases: TGTGCCAGCAGTGATAATAACTATGGCTACACCTTC. Translating gives CASSDNNYGYTF. The chain has TRBV25-1 and TRBJ1-2; no clear D. The CDR3 consists of 12 residues. Trimming removed 3 bases from V and 1 base from J, with 3 bases in between. Germline CDR1 MGHDK, CDR2 SYGVNS.

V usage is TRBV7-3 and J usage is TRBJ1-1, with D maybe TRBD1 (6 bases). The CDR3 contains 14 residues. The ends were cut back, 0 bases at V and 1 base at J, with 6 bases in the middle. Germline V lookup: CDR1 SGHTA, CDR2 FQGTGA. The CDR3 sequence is CASSLTQGNTEAFF. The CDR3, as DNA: TGTGCCAGCAGCTTAACACAGGGGAACACTGAAGCTTTCTTT.

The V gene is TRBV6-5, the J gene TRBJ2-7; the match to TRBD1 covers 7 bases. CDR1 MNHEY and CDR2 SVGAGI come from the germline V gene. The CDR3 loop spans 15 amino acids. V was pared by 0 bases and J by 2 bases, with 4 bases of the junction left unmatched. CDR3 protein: CASSYSGTVAYEQYF. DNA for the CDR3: TGTGCCAGCAGTTACTCCGGGACAGTAGCCTACGAGCAGTACTTC.

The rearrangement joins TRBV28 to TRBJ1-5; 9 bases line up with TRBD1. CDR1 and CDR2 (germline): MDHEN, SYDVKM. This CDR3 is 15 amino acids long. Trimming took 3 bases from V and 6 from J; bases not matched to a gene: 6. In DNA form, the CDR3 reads TGTGCCAGCAGTTTTGGACAGGGGTATGGTCAGCCCCAGCATTTT. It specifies CASSFGQGYGQPQHF.

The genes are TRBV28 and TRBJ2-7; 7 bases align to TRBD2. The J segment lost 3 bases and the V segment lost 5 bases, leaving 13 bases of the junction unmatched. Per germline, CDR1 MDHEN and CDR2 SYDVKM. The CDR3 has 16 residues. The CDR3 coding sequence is TGTGCCAGCAGTACCCGGACCCTAACGGGGGGCTACGAGCAGTACTTC. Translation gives CASSTRTLTGGYEQYF.

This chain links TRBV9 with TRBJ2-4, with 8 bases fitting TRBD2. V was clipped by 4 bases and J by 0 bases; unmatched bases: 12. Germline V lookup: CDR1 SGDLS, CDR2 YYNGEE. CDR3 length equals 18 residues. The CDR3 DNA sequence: TGTGCCAGCAGCCCACGACCCACTAGCGGACTAGCCAAAAACATTCAGTACTTC. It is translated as CASSPRPTSGLAKNIQYF.

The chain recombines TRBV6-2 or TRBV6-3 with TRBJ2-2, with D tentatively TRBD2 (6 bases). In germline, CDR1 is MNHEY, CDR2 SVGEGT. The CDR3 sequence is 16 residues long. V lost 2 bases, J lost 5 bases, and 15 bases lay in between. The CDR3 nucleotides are TGTGCCAGCAGTTACAAGCTGGCGGGGAAAACCGGGGAGCTGTTTTTT. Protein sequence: CASSYKLAGKTGELFF.

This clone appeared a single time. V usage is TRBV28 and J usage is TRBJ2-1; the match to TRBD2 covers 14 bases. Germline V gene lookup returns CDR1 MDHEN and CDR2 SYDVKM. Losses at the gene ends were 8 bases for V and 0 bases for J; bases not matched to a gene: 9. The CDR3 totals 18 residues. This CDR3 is CASEPLGLAGGSYNEQFF. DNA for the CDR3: TGTGCCAGCGAACCACTAGGACTAGCGGGAGGCTCCTACAATGAGCAGTTCTTC.

This CDR3 reads CASSLDGGRYNEQFF. CDR3 DNA: TGTGCCAGCAGCTTAGACGGGGGGCGCTACAATGAGCAGTTCTTC. The J gene is TRBJ2-1, the V gene TRBV5-4; D might be TRBD2 (7 bases). Germline V gene data show CDR1 as SGHNT and CDR2 as YYREEE (reference sequence). The V end lost 2 bases, the J end lost 3 bases, and 12 bases lay between the germline ends. The CDR3 has 15 amino acids.

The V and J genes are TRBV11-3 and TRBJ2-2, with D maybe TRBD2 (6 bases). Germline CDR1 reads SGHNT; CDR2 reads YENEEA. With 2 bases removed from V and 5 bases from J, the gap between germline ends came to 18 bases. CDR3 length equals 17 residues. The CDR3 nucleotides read TGTGCCAGCAGCTTATCCCCCGTGGGGGGTCGGACCGGGGAGCTGTTTTTT. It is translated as CASSLSPVGGRTGELFF.

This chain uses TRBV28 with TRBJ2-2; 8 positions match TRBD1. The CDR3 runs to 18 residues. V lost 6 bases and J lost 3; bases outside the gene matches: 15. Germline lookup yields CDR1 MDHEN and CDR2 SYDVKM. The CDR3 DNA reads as TGTGCCAGCAGCCAAGGACAGGGCGACCCATATTACACCGGGGAGCTGTTTTTT. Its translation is CASSQGQGDPYYTGELFF.

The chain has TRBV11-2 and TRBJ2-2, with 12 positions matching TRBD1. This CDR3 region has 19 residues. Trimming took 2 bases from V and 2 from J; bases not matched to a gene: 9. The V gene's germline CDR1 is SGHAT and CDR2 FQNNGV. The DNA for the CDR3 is TGTGCCAGCAGCTTATTCATCACCGGGACAGGGGGCAACACCGGGGAGCTGTTTTTT. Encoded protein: CASSLFITGTGGNTGELFF. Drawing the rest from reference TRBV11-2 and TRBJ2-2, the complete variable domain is EAGVAQSPRYKIIEKRQSVAFWCNPISGHATLYWYQQILGQGPKLLIQFQNNGVVDDSQLPKDRFSAERLKGVDSTLKIQPAKLEDSAVYLCASSLFITGTGGNTGELFFGEGSRLTVL.

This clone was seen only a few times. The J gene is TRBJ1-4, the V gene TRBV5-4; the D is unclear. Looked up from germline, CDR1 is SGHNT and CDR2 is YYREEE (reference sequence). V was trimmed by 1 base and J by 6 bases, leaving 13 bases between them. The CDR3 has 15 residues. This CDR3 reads CASSLKAGVDEKLFF. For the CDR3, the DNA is TGTGCCAGCAGCTTGAAAGCCGGGGTTGATGAAAAACTGTTTTTT.

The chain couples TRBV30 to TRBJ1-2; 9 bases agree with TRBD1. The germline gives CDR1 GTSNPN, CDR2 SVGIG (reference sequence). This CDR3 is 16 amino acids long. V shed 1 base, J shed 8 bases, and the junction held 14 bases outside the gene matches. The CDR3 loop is CAWSAFYSQGAQGYTF. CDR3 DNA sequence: TGTGCCTGGAGTGCTTTCTATTCACAGGGGGCGCAGGGCTACACCTTC. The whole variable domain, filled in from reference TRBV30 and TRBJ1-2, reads SQTIHQWPATLVQPVGSPLSLECTVEGTSNPNLYWYRQAAGRGLQLLFYSVGIGQISSEVPQNLSASRPQDRQFILSSKKLLLSDSGFYLCAWSAFYSQGAQGYTFGSGTRLTVV.

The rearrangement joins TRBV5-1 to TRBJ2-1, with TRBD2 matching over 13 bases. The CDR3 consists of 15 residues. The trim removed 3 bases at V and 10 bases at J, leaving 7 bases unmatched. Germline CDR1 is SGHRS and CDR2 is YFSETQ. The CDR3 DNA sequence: TGCGCCAGCAGCTCGGGACTAGCGGGGCTGGGCGAGCAGTTCTTC. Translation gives CASSSGLAGLGEQFF.

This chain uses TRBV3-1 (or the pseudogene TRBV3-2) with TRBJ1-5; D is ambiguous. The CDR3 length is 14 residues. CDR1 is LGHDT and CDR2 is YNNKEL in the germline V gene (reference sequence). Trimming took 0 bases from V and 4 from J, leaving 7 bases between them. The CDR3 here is CASSQDSQNQPQHF. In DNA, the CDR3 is TGTGCCAGCAGCCAAGACAGTCAGAATCAGCCCCAGCATTTT.

The CDR3: CASTESPENTIYF. In nucleotides, the CDR3 is TGTGCCAGTACGGAGTCACCCGAAAACACCATATATTTT. This rearrangement joins TRBV19 to TRBJ1-3; D not resolved. The CDR3 spans 13 residues. Looked up from germline, CDR1 is LNHDA and CDR2 is SQIVND (reference sequence). Trimming shortened V by 7 bases and J by 6 bases, and 13 bases separated the two germline ends. Complete variable domain (other parts from reference TRBV19 and TRBJ1-3): DGGITQSPKYLFRKEGQNVTLSCEQNLNHDAMYWYRQDPGQGLRLIYYSQIVNDFQKGDIAEGYSVSREKKESFPLTVTSAQKNPTAFYLCASTESPENTIYFGEGSWLTVV.

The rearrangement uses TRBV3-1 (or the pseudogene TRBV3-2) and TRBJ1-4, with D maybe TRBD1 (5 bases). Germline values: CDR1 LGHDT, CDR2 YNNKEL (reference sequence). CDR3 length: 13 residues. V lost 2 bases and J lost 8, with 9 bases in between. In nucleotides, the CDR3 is TGTGCCAGCAGCCAACTCCAGGGAGAAAAACTGTTTTTT. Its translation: CASSQLQGEKLFF.

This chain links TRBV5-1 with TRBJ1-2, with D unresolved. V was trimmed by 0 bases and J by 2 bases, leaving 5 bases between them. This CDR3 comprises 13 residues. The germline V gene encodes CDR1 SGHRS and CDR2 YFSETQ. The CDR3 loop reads CASSLAGNYGYTF. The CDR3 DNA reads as TGCGCCAGCAGCTTGGCAGGCAACTATGGCTACACCTTC.